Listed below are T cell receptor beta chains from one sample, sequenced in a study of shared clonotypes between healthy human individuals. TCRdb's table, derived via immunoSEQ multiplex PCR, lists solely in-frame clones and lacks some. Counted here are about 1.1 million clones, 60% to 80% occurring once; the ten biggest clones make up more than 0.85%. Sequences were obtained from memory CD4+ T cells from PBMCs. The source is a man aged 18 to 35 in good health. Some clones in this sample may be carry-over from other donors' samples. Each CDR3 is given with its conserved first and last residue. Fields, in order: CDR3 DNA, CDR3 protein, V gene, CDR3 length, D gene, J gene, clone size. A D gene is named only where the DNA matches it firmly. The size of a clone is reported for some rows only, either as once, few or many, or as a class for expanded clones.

CDR3 DNA: TGTGCCAGCAGCTTATCACAGGGCGATCAGCCCCAGCATTTT; CDR3 protein: CASSLSQGDQPQHF; V gene: TRBV7-9; CDR3 length: 14; D gene: NA; J gene: TRBJ1-5; clone size: NA
CDR3 DNA: TGCGCCAGCAGCTTGGACCCAGGCGGGAACACCGGGGAGCTGTTTTTT; CDR3 protein: CASSLDPGGNTGELFF; V gene: TRBV5-1; CDR3 length: 16; D gene: NA; J gene: TRBJ2-2; clone size: NA
CDR3 DNA: TGTGCCAGTAGTCTCCCCGGGACAGGGTACTATGGCTACACCTTC; CDR3 protein: CASSLPGTGYYGYTF; V gene: TRBV19; CDR3 length: 15; D gene: TRBD1; J gene: TRBJ1-2; clone size: NA
CDR3 DNA: TGTGCCAGCAGACGCGGGACAGGCGCTGGTGAAAAACTGTTTTTT; CDR3 protein: CASRRGTGAGEKLFF; V gene: TRBV6-5; CDR3 length: 15; D gene: TRBD1; J gene: TRBJ1-4; clone size: NA
CDR3 DNA: TGTGCCAGCAGCGCACAGGGGGCCAATCAGCCCCAGCATTTT; CDR3 protein: CASSAQGANQPQHF; V gene: TRBV7-9; CDR3 length: 14; D gene: TRBD1; J gene: TRBJ1-5; clone size: few
CDR3 DNA: TGTGCCAGCAGCGCAGGACAGGGTAACTATGGCTACACCTTC; CDR3 protein: CASSAGQGNYGYTF; V gene: TRBV9; CDR3 length: 14; D gene: TRBD1; J gene: TRBJ1-2; clone size: NA
CDR3 DNA: TGTGCCAGCAGCTTAGGGGTCAGTAGTCTCTACGAGCAGTACTTC; CDR3 protein: CASSLGVSSLYEQYF; V gene: TRBV11-2; CDR3 length: 15; D gene: NA; J gene: TRBJ2-7; clone size: NA
CDR3 DNA: TGTGCCAGCTCACCAGGGGGTGGACAGGGTTCTTACGAGCAGTACTTC; CDR3 protein: CASSPGGGQGSYEQYF; V gene: TRBV18; CDR3 length: 16; D gene: TRBD1; J gene: TRBJ2-7; clone size: NA
CDR3 DNA: TGTGCCTGGAGTACCCGACTAGGGGTAGGGGAGCAGTTCTTC; CDR3 protein: CAWSTRLGVGEQFF; V gene: TRBV30; CDR3 length: 14; D gene: NA; J gene: TRBJ2-1; clone size: NA
CDR3 DNA: TGTGCCAGCAGCCAAGGACTTGCGGGAGGGAGGGGTTCGGAGCTGTTTTTT; CDR3 protein: CASSQGLAGGRGSELFF; V gene: TRBV9; CDR3 length: 17; D gene: TRBD2; J gene: TRBJ2-2; clone size: NA
CDR3 DNA: TGTGCCAGTCGAAGGTCCCAAGAGACCCAGTACTTC; CDR3 protein: CASRRSQETQYF; V gene: TRBV28; CDR3 length: 12; D gene: NA; J gene: TRBJ2-5; clone size: NA
CDR3 DNA: TGTGCCAGCAGTGTAAGCGGGAGCACAGATACGCAGTATTTT; CDR3 protein: CASSVSGSTDTQYF; V gene: TRBV2; CDR3 length: 14; D gene: NA; J gene: TRBJ2-3; clone size: NA
CDR3 DNA: TGTGCCAGCAGTACATCCGGGACAGGTCCTGGGACTGAAGCTTTCTTT; CDR3 protein: CASSTSGTGPGTEAFF; V gene: TRBV28; CDR3 length: 16; D gene: TRBD1; J gene: TRBJ1-1; clone size: NA
CDR3 DNA: TGTGCCAGCAGCTTAGGACGGGTGGGGTACGAGCAGTACTTC; CDR3 protein: CASSLGRVGYEQYF; V gene: TRBV7-7; CDR3 length: 14; D gene: NA; J gene: TRBJ2-7; clone size: few
CDR3 DNA: TGCGCCAGCAGCTTCAGGGGGAGCGCTGAAGCTTTCTTT; CDR3 protein: CASSFRGSAEAFF; V gene: TRBV5-1; CDR3 length: 13; D gene: TRBD1; J gene: TRBJ1-1; clone size: once
CDR3 DNA: TGTGCCAGCAGCCAAGCCCTAGCGGGACAAGAGACCCAGTACTTC; CDR3 protein: CASSQALAGQETQYF; V gene: TRBV4-2; CDR3 length: 15; D gene: TRBD2; J gene: TRBJ2-5; clone size: NA
CDR3 DNA: TGTGCCAGCAGCTTAGACGGTCGCCATTCACCCCTCCACTTT; CDR3 protein: CASSLDGRHSPLHF; V gene: TRBV7-9; CDR3 length: 14; D gene: NA; J gene: TRBJ1-6; clone size: NA
CDR3 DNA: TGTGCCAGCAGTGAAGCAGCGGTAGGAGAGCAGTACTTC; CDR3 protein: CASSEAAVGEQYF; V gene: TRBV2; CDR3 length: 13; D gene: NA; J gene: TRBJ2-7; clone size: NA
CDR3 DNA: TGTGCCAGCAGCCTAACCTCCCAGTCGGGGGGGGGCTACACCTTC; CDR3 protein: CASSLTSQSGGGYTF; V gene: TRBV4-2; CDR3 length: 15; D gene: NA; J gene: TRBJ1-2; clone size: few
CDR3 DNA: TGTGCCAGCAGCTCCATACCAGCGGCTAGCTCCTACAATGAGCAGTTCTTC; CDR3 protein: CASSSIPAASSYNEQFF; V gene: TRBV7-2; CDR3 length: 17; D gene: NA; J gene: TRBJ2-1; clone size: NA
CDR3 DNA: TGTGCCAGCAGTCGGGACAGTGGACGTCAGCCCCAGCATTTT; CDR3 protein: CASSRDSGRQPQHF; V gene: TRBV2; CDR3 length: 14; D gene: TRBD1; J gene: TRBJ1-5; clone size: NA
CDR3 DNA: TGTGCCAGCACCGATCGAGGACAGTCTAATGAAAAACTGTTTTTT; CDR3 protein: CASTDRGQSNEKLFF; V gene: TRBV6-6; CDR3 length: 15; D gene: NA; J gene: TRBJ1-4; clone size: NA
CDR3 DNA: TGTGCCTGGAGTGTATCGGAGGCGAACACCATATATTTT; CDR3 protein: CAWSVSEANTIYF; V gene: TRBV30; CDR3 length: 13; D gene: NA; J gene: TRBJ1-3; clone size: NA
CDR3 DNA: TGTGCCAGCAGTGAGCAGGGATCCCTCTACGAGCAGTACTTC; CDR3 protein: CASSEQGSLYEQYF; V gene: TRBV2; CDR3 length: 14; D gene: NA; J gene: TRBJ2-7; clone size: NA
CDR3 DNA: TGTGCCACCAGCAGAGATCTGGCAGAAGAGCAGTACTTC; CDR3 protein: CATSRDLAEEQYF; V gene: TRBV15; CDR3 length: 13; D gene: NA; J gene: TRBJ2-7; clone size: NA
CDR3 DNA: TGCGCCAGCAGCATCACCGGGACTAGCGATGAGACCCAGTACTTC; CDR3 protein: CASSITGTSDETQYF; V gene: TRBV5-1; CDR3 length: 15; D gene: TRBD2; J gene: TRBJ2-5; clone size: NA
CDR3 DNA: TGTGCCAGCAGTCCCCTACGGACTAGCGGAGCCTACGAGCAGTACTTC; CDR3 protein: CASSPLRTSGAYEQYF; V gene: TRBV28; CDR3 length: 16; D gene: TRBD2; J gene: TRBJ2-7; clone size: NA
CDR3 DNA: TGTGCCAGCAGTTTATCGTGGGACACCGATCAGCCCCAGCATTTT; CDR3 protein: CASSLSWDTDQPQHF; V gene: TRBV27; CDR3 length: 15; D gene: NA; J gene: TRBJ1-5; clone size: NA
CDR3 DNA: TGTGCCAGCAGCTTATTGGGGACCGGGGGTTTCTACGAGCAGTACTTC; CDR3 protein: CASSLLGTGGFYEQYF; V gene: TRBV5-6; CDR3 length: 16; D gene: NA; J gene: TRBJ2-7; clone size: few
CDR3 DNA: TGCGCCAGCAGCCAATTTATTGACTATGCTCAAGAGACCCAGTACTTC; CDR3 protein: CASSQFIDYAQETQYF; V gene: TRBV5-1; CDR3 length: 16; D gene: NA; J gene: TRBJ2-5; clone size: NA
CDR3 DNA: TGTGCCAGCAGCCACCCGGGGGAGGTGTCGGAGACCCAGTACTTC; CDR3 protein: CASSHPGEVSETQYF; V gene: TRBV5-5; CDR3 length: 15; D gene: NA; J gene: TRBJ2-5; clone size: NA
CDR3 DNA: TGTGCCAGCAGCTCATCTCTCTCTGGGGCCAACGTCCTGACTTTC; CDR3 protein: CASSSSLSGANVLTF; V gene: TRBV7-3; CDR3 length: 15; D gene: NA; J gene: TRBJ2-6; clone size: NA
CDR3 DNA: TGTGCCACCAGCAGACAATCCAGCACCGGGGAGCTGTTTTTT; CDR3 protein: CATSRQSSTGELFF; V gene: TRBV15; CDR3 length: 14; D gene: NA; J gene: TRBJ2-2; clone size: once
CDR3 DNA: TGTGCCAGTATGCGGCAGGGTGGCGAAAAACTGTTTTTT; CDR3 protein: CASMRQGGEKLFF; V gene: TRBV19; CDR3 length: 13; D gene: NA; J gene: TRBJ1-4; clone size: NA
CDR3 DNA: TGTGCCAGCAGTTACTTGCTGGGTAATGAAAAACTGTTTTTT; CDR3 protein: CASSYLLGNEKLFF; V gene: TRBV6-5; CDR3 length: 14; D gene: NA; J gene: TRBJ1-4; clone size: NA
CDR3 DNA: TGTGCCAGCAGCTTCTTAGATGCCGGGCTGGCCGCTGAAGCTTTCTTT; CDR3 protein: CASSFLDAGLAAEAFF; V gene: TRBV5-4; CDR3 length: 16; D gene: NA; J gene: TRBJ1-1; clone size: NA
CDR3 DNA: TGCGCCAGCAGCTTGGGGAGCGGGCAAGAGACCCAGTACTTC; CDR3 protein: CASSLGSGQETQYF; V gene: TRBV5-1; CDR3 length: 14; D gene: NA; J gene: TRBJ2-5; clone size: many
CDR3 DNA: TGTGCCAGCAGTGAATTGGGTTTGGGGCCCCAGCATTTT; CDR3 protein: CASSELGLGPQHF; V gene: TRBV6-1; CDR3 length: 13; D gene: NA; J gene: TRBJ1-5; clone size: NA
CDR3 DNA: TGTGCCAGCAGCCCTGACTTGTACACTGAAGCTTTCTTT; CDR3 protein: CASSPDLYTEAFF; V gene: TRBV7-8; CDR3 length: 13; D gene: NA; J gene: TRBJ1-1; clone size: NA
CDR3 DNA: TGTGCCAGCAGCTTGGTGCCAGACACTGAAGCTTTCTTT; CDR3 protein: CASSLVPDTEAFF; V gene: TRBV7-3; CDR3 length: 13; D gene: NA; J gene: TRBJ1-1; clone size: NA
CDR3 DNA: TGTGCCAGCAGCTCCAGGGTAATTGGGGCGAATGAGCAGTTCTTC; CDR3 protein: CASSSRVIGANEQFF; V gene: TRBV5-4; CDR3 length: 15; D gene: NA; J gene: TRBJ2-1; clone size: NA